The 16 T cell receptor beta chains below all came from one sample that was sequenced in a study of T cell responses to AZD1222 COVID-19 vaccine. TCRdb's table, derived via immunoSEQ multiplex PCR, lists solely in-frame clones and lacks some. Of almost 70,000 clones listed, over 80% were seen once; the top ten hold 25%. The specimen was peripheral blood, collected 28 days after the second AZD1222 dose. These receptors all stem from an adult who received the AZD1222 COVID-19 vaccine.

The chain employs TRBV29-1 and TRBJ1-2, with 7 bases lining up with TRBD1. J was trimmed by 4 bases and V by 7 bases; bases with no gene match: 12. The germline gives CDR1 SQVTM, CDR2 ANQGSEA. The CDR3 sequence is 14 residues long. The CDR3 region is CSAWDSPSPYGYTF. The CDR3 DNA reads TGCAGCGCATGGGACAGCCCCAGCCCCTATGGCTACACCTTC.

The chain employs TRBV5-4 and TRBJ2-7; the match to TRBD2 covers 13 bases. Germline loops: CDR1 SGHNT, CDR2 YYREEE (reference sequence). The CDR3 runs to 15 residues. The trim removed 2 bases at V and 6 bases at J, leaving 5 bases unmatched. For the CDR3, the DNA is TGTGCCAGCAGCTTAGGGACTAGCGGGACTCCCGAGCAGTACTTC. This gives the protein CASSLGTSGTPEQYF.

The V call is TRBV19, the J call TRBJ1-2; tentative D call: TRBD1 (6 bases). The CDR3 sequence is 16 residues long. From germline, CDR1 is LNHDA and CDR2 SQIVND (reference sequence). V lost 4 bases to trimming and J lost 4 bases, with 19 bases between them. For the CDR3, the DNA is TGTGCCAGTAGTACACGAGGAGACAGGAGAATCTATGGCTACACCTTC. Its protein product is CASSTRGDRRIYGYTF.

The gene calls are TRBV19 and TRBJ1-2; TRBD1 matches 8 bases. This CDR3 contains 17 residues. With 7 bases clipped from V and 6 bases from J, the junction kept 19 bases outside the gene matches. CDR1 and CDR2 from the germline V gene are LNHDA and SQIVND (reference sequence). CDR3 sequence reads: CASNPDREVILRHGYTF. CDR3 DNA sequence: TGTGCCAGTAATCCGGACAGGGAGGTAATTTTACGACATGGCTACACCTTC. Variable domain in full (rest from reference TRBV19 and TRBJ1-2): DGGITQSPKYLFRKEGQNVTLSCEQNLNHDAMYWYRQDPGQGLRLIYYSQIVNDFQKGDIAEGYSVSREKKESFPLTVTSAQKNPTAFYLCASNPDREVILRHGYTFGSGTRLTVV.

The gene calls are TRBV12-3 or TRBV12-4 and TRBJ1-1; possibly TRBD1 for D (6 bases). V lost 7 bases and J lost 3, with 12 bases in between. CDR3 size: 13 residues. As DNA, the CDR3 is TGTGCCAGCACGGGAGGGGGGCACACTGAAGCTTTCTTT. It yields the protein CASTGGGHTEAFF.

The chain links TRBV6-5 to TRBJ1-1; maybe TRBD1 (5 bases). CDR1 is MNHEY and CDR2 is SVGAGI in the germline V gene. The germline V and J ends were trimmed by 8 bases and 1 base, with 11 bases remaining between them. The CDR3 is made up of 13 amino acids. CDR3 region: CASGRGPNTEAFF. The CDR3 DNA reads TGTGCCAGCGGGAGGGGACCGAACACTGAAGCTTTCTTT.

The J gene is TRBJ2-3, the V gene TRBV2, with 8 bases that match TRBD2. Germline assignment: CDR1 SNHLY and CDR2 FYNNEI. The CDR3 has 13 amino acids. Losses at the gene ends were 7 bases for V and 3 bases for J; bases not matched to a gene: 3. This chain's CDR3 is CASKSGGTDTQYF. DNA for the CDR3: TGTGCCAGCAAGAGCGGGGGTACAGATACGCAGTATTTT. The entire variable domain, with the rest obtained from reference TRBV2 and TRBJ2-3, is as follows: EPEVTQTPSHQVTQMGQEVILRCVPISNHLYFYWYRQILGQKVEFLVSFYNNEISEKSEIFDDQFSVERPDGSNFTLKIRSTKLEDSAMYFCASKSGGTDTQYFGPGTRLTVL.

The chain is built from TRBV7-6 and TRBJ1-1; the D is unclear. V was shortened by 5 bases and J by 7 bases, with 14 bases between the two germline ends. CDR1 and CDR2 (germline): SGHVS, FNYEAQ. The CDR3 is made up of 13 amino acids. The CDR3 nucleotides are TGTGCCAGCAGCCCCGCAGTACAGCTTGAAGCTTTCTTT. It is translated as CASSPAVQLEAFF. The complete variable domain, with remaining parts taken from reference TRBV7-6 and TRBJ1-1, reads GAGVSQSPRYKVTKRGQDVALRCDPISGHVSLYWYRQALGQGPEFLTYFNYEAQQDKSGLPNDRFSAERPEGSISTLTIQRTEQRDSAMYRCASSPAVQLEAFFGQGTRLTVV.

The rearrangement uses TRBV19 and TRBJ1-1; no reliable D call. The V end lost 0 bases, the J end lost 4 bases, and 6 bases lay between the germline ends. The CDR3 consists of 13 residues. The germline gives CDR1 LNHDA, CDR2 SQIVND (reference sequence). The CDR3 DNA reads as TGTGCCAGTAGTATAGACCCGAGCACTGAAGCTTTCTTT. As protein: CASSIDPSTEAFF.

The J gene is TRBJ2-5, the V gene TRBV3-1 (or the pseudogene TRBV3-2); tentative D call: TRBD2 (5 bases). Looked up from germline, CDR1 is LGHDT and CDR2 is YNNKEL (reference sequence). V lost 6 bases and J lost 4, with 15 bases in between. This CDR3 comprises 14 residues. CDR3 DNA sequence: TGTGCCAGCAGTCGGGATTTAGTTCGAGAGACCCAGTACTTC. This translates into CASSRDLVRETQYF.

This clone was picked up a small number of times. The chain uses TRBV4-2 and TRBJ1-1; D is unclear. Looked up from germline, CDR1 is LGHNA and CDR2 is YNFKEQ. Trimming took off 1 base at V and 1 base at J, with 16 bases between the two ends. CDR3 size: 17 residues. CDR3 in DNA: TGTGCCAGCAGCCAAGCGATTGGAGCGCTAGAGAACACTGAAGCTTTCTTT. Its protein is CASSQAIGALENTEAFF.

The V gene is TRBV11-2, the J gene TRBJ2-3; 11 bases agree with TRBD2. CDR1 and CDR2 from the germline V gene are SGHAT and FQNNGV. Unmatched junction bases numbered 9, after V lost 2 bases and J lost 5 bases. The CDR3 sequence is 17 residues long. The CDR3 DNA sequence: TGTGCCAGCAGCTTATCCTTCACTAGCGGGAGAGTAGATACGCAGTATTTT. Its translation is CASSLSFTSGRVDTQYF.

V gene TRBV13 combines with J gene TRBJ2-7, with TRBD2 as a possible D gene (6 bases). CDR3 length: 12 amino acids. Deletions cut 5 bases from V and 3 bases from J, with 8 bases between. The germline V gene has CDR1 PRHDT and CDR2 FYEKMQ (reference sequence). CDR3 sequence reads: CASSGTDYEQYF. CDR3 DNA: TGTGCCAGCAGCGGGACTGACTACGAGCAGTACTTC.

The chain has TRBV12-3 or TRBV12-4 and TRBJ2-4, with D unresolved. The germline V and J ends were trimmed by 1 base and 7 bases, with 8 bases remaining between them. This CDR3 comprises 13 residues. The CDR3 DNA follows: TGTGCCAGCAGTTTAGGTAACTTGAACATTCAGTACTTC. Protein sequence: CASSLGNLNIQYF.

The gene calls are TRBV24-1 and TRBJ2-3; 10 bases are shared with TRBD2. Trimming cost V 4 bases and J 6 bases; bases outside gene matches: 9. There are 16 residues in the CDR3. CDR1 is KGHDR and CDR2 is SFDVKD in the germline V gene. CDR3 in DNA: TGTGCCACCAGTGACCCCACTAGCGGGAATGGGGATACGCAGTATTTT. Translation gives CATSDPTSGNGDTQYF.

The chain carries TRBV15 and TRBJ2-1, with D possibly TRBD1 on 6 matching bases. The V gene's germline CDR1 is LNHNV and CDR2 YYDKDF (reference sequence). The V and J ends lost 1 base and 0 bases respectively, with 10 bases between them. The CDR3 has 16 residues. The CDR3 DNA is TGTGCCACCAGCAGAGGTGGACAGAGCTCCTACAATGAGCAGTTCTTC. It codes for CATSRGGQSSYNEQFF.